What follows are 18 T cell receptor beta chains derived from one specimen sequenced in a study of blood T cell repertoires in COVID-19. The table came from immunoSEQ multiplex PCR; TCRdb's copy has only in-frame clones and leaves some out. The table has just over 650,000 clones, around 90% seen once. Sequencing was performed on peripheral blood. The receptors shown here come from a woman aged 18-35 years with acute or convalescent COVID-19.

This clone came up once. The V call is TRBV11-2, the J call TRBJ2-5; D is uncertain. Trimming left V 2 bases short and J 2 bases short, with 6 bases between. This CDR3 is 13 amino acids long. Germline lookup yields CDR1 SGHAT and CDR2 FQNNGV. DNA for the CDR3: TGTGCCAGCAGCTTAACAGTACAAGAGACCCAGTACTTC. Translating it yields CASSLTVQETQYF.

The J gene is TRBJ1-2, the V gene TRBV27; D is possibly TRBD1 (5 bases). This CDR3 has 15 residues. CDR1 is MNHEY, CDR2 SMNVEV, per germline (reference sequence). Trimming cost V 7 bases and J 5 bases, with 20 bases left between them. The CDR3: CASTLSLGAGYGYTF. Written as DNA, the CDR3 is TGTGCCAGCACCCTCTCACTTGGGGCGGGGTATGGCTACACCTTC.

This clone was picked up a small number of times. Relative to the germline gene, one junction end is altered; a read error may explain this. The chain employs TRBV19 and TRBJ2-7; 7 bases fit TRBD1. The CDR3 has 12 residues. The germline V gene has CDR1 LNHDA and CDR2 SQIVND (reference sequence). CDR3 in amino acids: CASAGTAYEQCF. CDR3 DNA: TGTGCCAGCGCCGGGACAGCCTACGAGCAGTGCTTC.

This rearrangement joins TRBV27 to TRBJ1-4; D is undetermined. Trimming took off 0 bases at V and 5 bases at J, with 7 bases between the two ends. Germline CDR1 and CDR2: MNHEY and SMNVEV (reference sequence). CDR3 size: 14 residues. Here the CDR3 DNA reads TGTGCCAGCAGTTTATCTGTACAGAATGAAAAACTGTTTTTT. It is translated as CASSLSVQNEKLFF.

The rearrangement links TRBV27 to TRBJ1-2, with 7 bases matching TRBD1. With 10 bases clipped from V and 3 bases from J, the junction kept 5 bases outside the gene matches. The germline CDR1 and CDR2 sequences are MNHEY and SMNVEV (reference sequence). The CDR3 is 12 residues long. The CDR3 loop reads CATLTGHYGYTF. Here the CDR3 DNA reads TGTGCCACGTTGACAGGGCACTATGGCTACACCTTC.

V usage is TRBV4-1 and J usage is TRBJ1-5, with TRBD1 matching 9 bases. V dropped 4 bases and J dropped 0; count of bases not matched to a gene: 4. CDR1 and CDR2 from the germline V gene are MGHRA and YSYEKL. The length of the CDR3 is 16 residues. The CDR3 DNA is TGCGCCAGCAGCCCAGGGACAGGGATTAGCAATCAGCCCCAGCATTTT. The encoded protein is CASSPGTGISNQPQHF.

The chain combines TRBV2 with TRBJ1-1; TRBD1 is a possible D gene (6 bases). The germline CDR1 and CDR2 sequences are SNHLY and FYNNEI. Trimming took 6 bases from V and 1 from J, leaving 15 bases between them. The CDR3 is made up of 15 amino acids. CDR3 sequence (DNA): TGTGCCAGCAGGGACCAGAAGACAGGGAACACTGAAGCTTTCTTT. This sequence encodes CASRDQKTGNTEAFF.

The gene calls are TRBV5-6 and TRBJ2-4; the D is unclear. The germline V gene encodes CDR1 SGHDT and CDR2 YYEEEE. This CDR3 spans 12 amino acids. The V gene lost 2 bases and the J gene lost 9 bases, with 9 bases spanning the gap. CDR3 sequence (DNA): TGTGCCAGCAGCTTTGGAGAAACCATTCAGTACTTC. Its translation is CASSFGETIQYF.

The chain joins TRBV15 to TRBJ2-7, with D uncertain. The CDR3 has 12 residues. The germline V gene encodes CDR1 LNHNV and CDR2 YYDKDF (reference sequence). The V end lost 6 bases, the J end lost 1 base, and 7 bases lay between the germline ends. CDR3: CATSTGSYEQYF. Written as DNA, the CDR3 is TGTGCCACCAGTACGGGTTCCTACGAGCAGTACTTC.

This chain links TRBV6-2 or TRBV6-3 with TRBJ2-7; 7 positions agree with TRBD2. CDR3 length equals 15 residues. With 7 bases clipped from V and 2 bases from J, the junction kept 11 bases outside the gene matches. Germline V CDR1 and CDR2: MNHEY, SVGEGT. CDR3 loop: CASTPYTGLTYEQYF. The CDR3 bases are TGTGCCAGCACCCCTTACACGGGACTAACCTACGAGCAGTACTTC.

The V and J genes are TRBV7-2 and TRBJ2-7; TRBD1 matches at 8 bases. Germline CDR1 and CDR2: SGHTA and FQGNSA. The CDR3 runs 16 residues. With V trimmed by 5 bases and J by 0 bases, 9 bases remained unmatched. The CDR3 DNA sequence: TGTGCCAGCAGCCCAGGACAGGGATCGATCTCCTACGAGCAGTACTTC. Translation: CASSPGQGSISYEQYF.

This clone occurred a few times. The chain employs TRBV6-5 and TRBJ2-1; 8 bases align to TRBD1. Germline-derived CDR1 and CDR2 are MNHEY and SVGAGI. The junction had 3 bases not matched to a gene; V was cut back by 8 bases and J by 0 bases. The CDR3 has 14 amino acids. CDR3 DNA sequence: TGTGCCAGCCAACAGGGGGGCTCCTACAATGAGCAGTTCTTC. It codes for CASQQGGSYNEQFF.

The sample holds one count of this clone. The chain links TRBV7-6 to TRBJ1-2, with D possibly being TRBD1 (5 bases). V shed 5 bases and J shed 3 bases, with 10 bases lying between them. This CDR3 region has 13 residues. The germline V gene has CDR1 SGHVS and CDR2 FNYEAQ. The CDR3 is CASSPPGYYGYTF. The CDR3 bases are TGTGCCAGCAGCCCGCCAGGGTACTATGGCTACACCTTC.

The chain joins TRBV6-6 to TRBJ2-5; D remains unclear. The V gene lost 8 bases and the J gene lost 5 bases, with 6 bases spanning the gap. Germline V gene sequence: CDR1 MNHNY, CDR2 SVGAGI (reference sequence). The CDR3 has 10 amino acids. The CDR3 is CASSRETQYF. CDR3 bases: TGTGCCAGCTCTCGGGAGACCCAGTACTTC.

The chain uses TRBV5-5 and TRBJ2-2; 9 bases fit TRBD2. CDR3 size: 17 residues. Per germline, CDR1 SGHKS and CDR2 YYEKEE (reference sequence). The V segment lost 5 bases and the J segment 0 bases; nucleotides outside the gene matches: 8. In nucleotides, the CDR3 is TGTGCCAGCAGAGGGTCGGCGGGGGGGCCGAACACCGGGGAGCTGTTTTTT. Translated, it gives CASRGSAGGPNTGELFF. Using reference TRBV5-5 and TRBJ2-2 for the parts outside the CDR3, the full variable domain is DAGVTQSPTHLIKTRGQQVTLRCSPISGHKSVSWYQQVLGQGPQFIFQYYEKEERGRGNFPDRFSARQFPNYSSELNVNALLLGDSALYLCASRGSAGGPNTGELFFGEGSRLTVL.

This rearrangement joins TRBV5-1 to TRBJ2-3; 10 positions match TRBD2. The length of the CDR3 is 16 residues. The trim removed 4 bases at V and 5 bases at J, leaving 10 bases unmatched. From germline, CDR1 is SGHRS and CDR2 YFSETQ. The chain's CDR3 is CASSPELAGSGDTQYF. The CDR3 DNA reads TGCGCCAGCAGCCCGGAACTAGCGGGGTCGGGAGATACGCAGTATTTT.

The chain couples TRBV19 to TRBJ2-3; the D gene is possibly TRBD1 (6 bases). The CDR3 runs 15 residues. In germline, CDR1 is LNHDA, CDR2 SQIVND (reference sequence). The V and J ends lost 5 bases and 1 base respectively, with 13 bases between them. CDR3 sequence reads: CASSLRDTRTDTQYF. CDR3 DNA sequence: TGTGCCAGTAGTCTCCGGGACACACGCACAGATACGCAGTATTTT.

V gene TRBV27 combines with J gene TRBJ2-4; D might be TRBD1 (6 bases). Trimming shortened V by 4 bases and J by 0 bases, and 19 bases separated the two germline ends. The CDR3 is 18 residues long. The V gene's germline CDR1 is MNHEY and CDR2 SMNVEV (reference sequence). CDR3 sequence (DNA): TGTGCCAGCAGTTCGACAGGTTCTCCCTCTTTAGCCAAAAACATTCAGTACTTC. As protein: CASSSTGSPSLAKNIQYF.